This is a list of T cell receptor beta chains from one sample in a study of T cell responses to AZD1222 COVID-19 vaccine. The protocol was immunoSEQ multiplex PCR, while the TCRdb copy is restricted to in-frame clones and leaves out a portion. The data contain some 150,000 clones, 80% to 95% of them seen just once; the ten biggest clones take up about 3.2%. Sequenced here: peripheral blood, sampled 28 days after the second AZD1222 dose. The receptors were sampled from an adult who received the AZD1222 COVID-19 vaccine. Each CDR3 is given without its conserved first and last residue.

V gene	J gene	CDR3 protein
TRBV27	TRBJ2-1	ASSFIAGVSYNEQF
TRBV29-1	TRBJ1-4	SVSGGGSTNEKLF
TRBV9	TRBJ1-3	ASSVGGWNTIY
TRBV18	TRBJ2-7	ASSPQMDSSVEQY
TRBV20-1	TRBJ1-4	SARHEEKLF
TRBV12-3/TRBV12-4	TRBJ1-1	ARKTGTNTEAF
TRBV29-1	TRBJ1-2	SGGTGLNYGYT
TRBV19	TRBJ2-7	ASSIDFGGYEQY
TRBV18	TRBJ1-3	ASSPVGFGNTIY
TRBV20-1	TRBJ1-2	SAPRAGGYT
TRBV5-1	TRBJ2-7	ASSPVSSYEQY
TRBV6-1	TRBJ2-7	ASSGGLAGFSYEQY
TRBV9	TRBJ1-1	ASNSGPNTEAF
TRBV9	TRBJ1-3	ASSARTGSGNTIY
TRBV11-2	TRBJ1-1	ASRKYRDTEAF
TRBV6-5	TRBJ1-1	ASRLDRVNTEAF
TRBV21-1	TRBJ2-7	ASSKGEQTYEQY
TRBV6-2/TRBV6-3	TRBJ1-3	ASSARDRGRIGSGNTIY
TRBV3-1/TRBV3-2	TRBJ1-6	ASSQGRGLSSYNSPLH
TRBV30	TRBJ2-2	AWSVGLATGELF
TRBV7-9	TRBJ1-1	ASSLSPENTEAF
TRBV5-1	TRBJ2-2	ASSLGIAGGTGELF
TRBV12-2	TRBJ2-7	ASRLEVPSYEQY
TRBV12-3/TRBV12-4	TRBJ1-2	ASSPGPAVGYT
TRBV7-8	TRBJ2-1	ASSLVLSSYNEQF
TRBV11-2	TRBJ2-7	ASSFQLAGVEQY
TRBV2	TRBJ2-1	ASSEALNSYNEQF
TRBV6-4	TRBJ1-6	ASRLMVGDNSPLH
TRBV4-2	TRBJ2-1	ASSQERHEQF
TRBV7-9	TRBJ1-1	ASSLERGLEAF
TRBV5-1	TRBJ1-1	ASSYGNTEAF
TRBV14	TRBJ1-1	ASGAAGTEAF
TRBV27	TRBJ2-5	ASSLAGALETQY
TRBV7-9	TRBJ2-4	ASSQGAKNIQY
TRBV6-1	TRBJ1-4	ASSEAVGAPELF
TRBV3-1/TRBV3-2	TRBJ2-1	ASSQVSNEQF
TRBV5-4	TRBJ2-7	ASSSGGAYEQY
TRBV6-5	TRBJ1-5	ASRVTSNQPQH
TRBV18	TRBJ2-2	ASSPEIPANTGELF
TRBV27	TRBJ1-6	ASSLTRGSSPLH
TRBV19	TRBJ1-1	ASSPLSGQGNTEAF
TRBV2	TRBJ1-5	ASSGSGGPGGQPQH
TRBV12-3/TRBV12-4	TRBJ2-1	ASSFGAYNEQF
TRBV19	TRBJ2-1	ASSASGTRSSYNEQF
TRBV9	TRBJ2-2	ASSALPPGGFANTGELF
TRBV7-9	TRBJ1-5	ASSPGGGQGLFDQPQH
TRBV7-9	TRBJ2-5	ASSRIRTGVNWRETQY
TRBV2	TRBJ1-4	ASSEGGFAATNEKLF
TRBV6-2/TRBV6-3	TRBJ2-4	ASSYQFGQELAKNIQY